These 11 T cell receptor beta chains originate from one sample sequenced in a study of T-cell reconstitution after alpha-beta-depleted transplantation in children. TCRbeta library preparation incorporated unique molecular identifiers. TCRdb used MiXCR to reprocess the PCR reads, holding one entry per CDR3 protein. The sample carries fewer than 450,000 distinct CDR3 sequences, around 16% recorded once. The sequencing here drew on PBMCs, mostly from graft donor cells, taken 360 days after TCRalphabeta/CD19-depleted stem cell transplant. These TCRs come from a male patient aged 2 to 10 who had a stem cell transplant for acute lymphoblastic leukemia, so the T cells may come from the graft donor.

This clonotype was observed a few times. This CDR3 is CASSFPAAFTQYF. The CDR3 bases are TGTGCCAGCAGTTTCCCCGCAGCTTTTACGCAGTATTTT. V is TRBV12-3 or TRBV12-4 and J is TRBJ2-3, with D uncertain. V was pared by 3 bases and J by 8 bases, with 12 bases between. The CDR3 extends over 13 amino acids.

V and J are TRBV24-1 and TRBJ2-5; no firm D call. V dropped 9 bases and J dropped 4 bases, with 14 bases sitting between them. CDR1 and CDR2 from the germline V gene are KGHDR and SFDVKD. This CDR3 is 13 amino acids long. The CDR3 DNA sequence: TGTGCCACCGCATCTTTAGGGCGAGAGACCCAGTACTTC. It translates to CATASLGRETQYF.

The CDR3 bases are TGTGCCAGCAGTGAACCTGGGGCCAACGTCCTGACTTTC. This sequence encodes CASSEPGANVLTF. The rearrangement joins TRBV6-1 to TRBJ2-6; D remains unclear. Looked up from germline, CDR1 is MNHNS and CDR2 is SASEGT. This CDR3 has 13 amino acids. The ends were cut back, 2 bases at V and 2 bases at J, with 1 base in the middle.

V is TRBV29-1 and J is TRBJ2-1, with D unclear. The CDR3 is 12 residues long. Trimming removed 3 bases from V and 6 bases from J, with 9 bases in between. CDR1 SQVTM and CDR2 ANQGSEA come from the germline V gene. The DNA of the CDR3 is TGCAGCGTTGACCGGTTGGCCAATGAGCAGTTCTTC. This translates into CSVDRLANEQFF.

The V and J genes are TRBV4-1 and TRBJ2-1, with 10 bases that match TRBD2. The CDR3 runs 16 residues. Germline V CDR1 and CDR2: MGHRA, YSYEKL. V shed 3 bases and J 3 bases; nucleotides not matched to a gene: 5. CDR3 bases: TGCGCCAGCAGCCACTTCGGACTAGCGGACTACAATGAGCAGTTCTTC. Translated: CASSHFGLADYNEQFF.

The sample holds a few counts of this clonotype. V and J are TRBV6-2 or TRBV6-3 and TRBJ2-5, with D unresolved. V lost 2 bases and J lost 2, with 15 bases in between. The V gene's germline CDR1 is MNHEY and CDR2 SVGEGT. This CDR3 comprises 16 residues. The DNA of the CDR3 is TGTGCCAGCAGTTACACGCGGAGTGACACTCAAGAGACCCAGTACTTC. It is translated as CASSYTRSDTQETQYF.

The CDR3 here is CASSYRPGQGASYYGYTF. Here the CDR3 DNA reads TGTGCCAGCAGTTACCGACCGGGACAGGGTGCCTCCTATTATGGCTACACCTTC. The chain recombines TRBV6-2 or TRBV6-3 with TRBJ1-2; TRBD1 matches 9 bases. This CDR3 has 18 amino acids. J gave up 5 bases and V 2 bases, and 15 bases lay outside the gene matches. The V gene's germline CDR1 is MNHEY and CDR2 SVGEGT.

V and J are TRBV14 and TRBJ2-1; TRBD2 matches at 11 bases. Germline V gives CDR1 SGHDN, CDR2 FVKESK. This CDR3 contains 16 residues. V lost 1 base to trimming and J lost 6 bases; unmatched junction nucleotides: 5. CDR3 residues: CASSQGPLAGVNEQFF. CDR3 DNA: TGTGCCAGCAGCCAAGGTCCACTAGCGGGAGTCAATGAGCAGTTCTTC.

The CDR3 bases are TGTGCCAGCAGCTTAGGAGGCTTTAGTGAAGCTTTCTTT. Translated: CASSLGGFSEAFF. This rearrangement joins TRBV7-3 to TRBJ1-1; no definite D call. The CDR3 is 13 residues long. The germline gives CDR1 SGHTA, CDR2 FQGTGA. V lost 2 bases and J lost 7, with 11 bases in between.

This clonotype was observed a handful of times. The chain is built from TRBV29-1 and TRBJ2-7; 11 bases agree with TRBD2. This CDR3 contains 14 residues. Germline V gene lookup returns CDR1 SQVTM and CDR2 ANQGSEA. V was clipped by 7 bases and J by 0 bases; unmatched bases: 5. This CDR3 is CSAGTSGLSYEQYF. CDR3 in DNA: TGCAGCGCCGGGACTAGCGGCCTCTCCTACGAGCAGTACTTC.

V is TRBV27 and J is TRBJ1-2; no reliable D call. CDR3 length: 13 amino acids. V was shortened by 2 bases and J by 5 bases, with 9 bases between the two germline ends. Germline values: CDR1 MNHEY, CDR2 SMNVEV (reference sequence). CDR3 in amino acids: CASSLGEAYGYTF. DNA for the CDR3: TGTGCCAGCAGTTTAGGAGAGGCGTATGGCTACACCTTC.